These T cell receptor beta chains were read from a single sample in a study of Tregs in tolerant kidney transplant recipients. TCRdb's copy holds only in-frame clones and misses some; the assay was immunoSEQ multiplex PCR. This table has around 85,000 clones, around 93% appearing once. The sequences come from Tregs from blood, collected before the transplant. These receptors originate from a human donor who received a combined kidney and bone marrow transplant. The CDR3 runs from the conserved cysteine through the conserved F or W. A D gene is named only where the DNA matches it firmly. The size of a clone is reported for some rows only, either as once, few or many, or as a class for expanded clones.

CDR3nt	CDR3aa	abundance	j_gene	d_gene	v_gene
TGCAGCGTTCGCATGAACACTGAAGTTTTCTTT	CSVRMNTEVFF	.	TRBJ1-1	.	TRBV29-1
TGTGCCAGCACGAAGAACACCGGGGAGCTGTTTTTT	CASTKNTGELFF	.	TRBJ2-2	.	TRBV28
TGTGCCAGCAGCTTAGGGAGGCTAGCGGGAGGGGAGACCCAGTACTTC	CASSLGRLAGGETQYF	.	TRBJ2-5	TRBD2	TRBV7-2
TGTGCCAGCAGCTTAGTTCGGGGAGGACCCTACGAGCAGTACTTC	CASSLVRGGPYEQYF	once	TRBJ2-7	.	TRBV7-9
TGTGCCAGCAGTTTGACTAGTCTAAATACGCAGTATTTT	CASSLTSLNTQYF	.	TRBJ2-3	.	TRBV28
TGCAGTGCTAGAGACAGAGAAGCTTTCTTT	CSARDREAFF	.	TRBJ1-1	.	TRBV20-1
TGTGCCTGGAGTGTGGGCAGCCCGATCCTATATTTT	CAWSVGSPILYF	.	TRBJ1-3	.	TRBV30
TGTGCCATCAGAAGGACTAGCGGGGTCTACGAGCAGTACTTC	CAIRRTSGVYEQYF	.	TRBJ2-7	TRBD2	TRBV10-3
TGCGCCAGCAGCTTGGGGGTAGCGGGAGTTTTCGAGCAGTACTTC	CASSLGVAGVFEQYF	few	TRBJ2-7	TRBD2	TRBV5-1
TGTGCCAGTCGGGACAGGGAGATCGGGGAGCTGTTTTTT	CASRDREIGELFF	once	TRBJ2-2	TRBD1	TRBV19
TGTGCCATCGGGACAAGCACAGATACGCAGTATTTT	CAIGTSTDTQYF	.	TRBJ2-3	.	TRBV10-3
TGTGCCAGCAGCCAAGCGGACCTAACAGGGGCCAACGTCCTGACTTTC	CASSQADLTGANVLTF	once	TRBJ2-6	.	TRBV4-2
TGCGCCAGCAGCCAAGCGGGAAGCGGTTCCCAAGAGACCCAGTACTTC	CASSQAGSGSQETQYF	once	TRBJ2-5	.	TRBV4-1
TGTGCCAGCTCACCTGGGACAGGGAATCAGCCCCAGCATTTT	CASSPGTGNQPQHF	.	TRBJ1-5	TRBD1	TRBV18
TGTGCCAGCTCACCCCGGGACAGCGGGACTGAAGCTTTCTTT	CASSPRDSGTEAFF	.	TRBJ1-1	TRBD1	TRBV18
TGTGCCAGCAGGCCGCCGGGACAGGGGAACACTGAAGCTTTCTTT	CASRPPGQGNTEAFF	.	TRBJ1-1	TRBD1	TRBV28
TGTGCCAGCAGCTTAAGGCGGCAAGAGACCCAGTACTTC	CASSLRRQETQYF	.	TRBJ2-5	.	TRBV7-2